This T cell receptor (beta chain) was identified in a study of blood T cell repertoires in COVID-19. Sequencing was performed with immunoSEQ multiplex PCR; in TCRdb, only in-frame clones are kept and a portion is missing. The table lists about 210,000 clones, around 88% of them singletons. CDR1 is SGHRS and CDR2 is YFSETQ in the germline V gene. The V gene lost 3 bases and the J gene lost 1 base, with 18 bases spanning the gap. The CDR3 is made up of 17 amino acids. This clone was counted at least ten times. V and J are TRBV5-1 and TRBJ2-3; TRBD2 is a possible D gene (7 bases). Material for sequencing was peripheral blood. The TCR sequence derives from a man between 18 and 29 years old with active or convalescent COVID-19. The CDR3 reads CASSWQGGGSRTDTQYF. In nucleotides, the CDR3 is TGCGCCAGCAGCTGGCAAGGGGGGGGCAGCCGCACAGATACGCAGTATTTT.